The entry that follows covers one T cell receptor (beta chain) sequence. The sample belongs to a study of neoadjuvant anti-PD-1 for oral cavity cancer. Time point indicated: after neoadjuvant nivolumab, at surgical resection. Stage II-IVA oral cavity squamous cell carcinoma was new and untreated by systemic or radiation therapy. Assay: immunoSEQ multiplex PCR; the TCRdb copy retains only in-frame clones and omits some. The sample comprises 14,000 or so clones, 74% of which are singletons, and approximately 2.9% rests with the top ten. Trimming cost V 4 bases and J 0 bases; bases outside gene matches: 7. This CDR3 has 16 amino acids. Germline lookup yields CDR1 SGHVT and CDR2 SQSDAQ.

This TCR was sampled from a person between 40 and 80 years old with oral cavity squamous cell carcinoma. This chain connects TRBV7-4 to TRBJ2-7; 9 nucleotides match TRBD2. Source: PBMCs, taken after nivolumab (anti-PD-1) treatment. The CDR3, as DNA: TGTGCCAGCAGCTGTTCGAAGCGGGAGGTCTCCTACGAGCAGTACTTC. This sequence encodes CASSCSKREVSYEQYF.